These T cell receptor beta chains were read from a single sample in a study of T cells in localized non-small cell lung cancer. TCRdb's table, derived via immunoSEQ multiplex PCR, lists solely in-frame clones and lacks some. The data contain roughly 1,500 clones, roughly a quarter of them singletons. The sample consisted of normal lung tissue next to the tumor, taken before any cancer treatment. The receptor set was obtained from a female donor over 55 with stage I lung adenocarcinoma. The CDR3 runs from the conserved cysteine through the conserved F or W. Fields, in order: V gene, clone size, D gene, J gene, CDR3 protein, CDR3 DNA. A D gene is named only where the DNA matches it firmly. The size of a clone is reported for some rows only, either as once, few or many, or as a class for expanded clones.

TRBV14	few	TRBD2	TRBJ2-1	CASSRGLADYNEQFF	TGTGCCAGCAGCCGGGGACTAGCGGATTACAATGAGCAGTTCTTC
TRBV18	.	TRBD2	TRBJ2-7	CASSPPSSGRGEQYF	TGTGCCAGCTCACCACCATCTAGCGGGAGGGGCGAGCAGTACTTC
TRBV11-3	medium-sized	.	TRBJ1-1	CASSLGAGDTEAFF	TGTGCCAGCAGCTTGGGAGCAGGGGACACTGAAGCTTTCTTT
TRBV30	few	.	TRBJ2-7	CAQYEGAKQYF	TGTGCCCAATACGAGGGTGCGAAGCAGTACTTC
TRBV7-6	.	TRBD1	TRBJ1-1	CASSRQGALNTEAFF	TGTGCCAGCAGCCGACAGGGGGCCCTTAACACTGAAGCTTTCTTT
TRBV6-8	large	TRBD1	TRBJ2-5	CASSAIRSTGVQTQYF	TGTGCCAGCAGTGCCATCAGATCGACAGGGGTGCAGACCCAGTACTTC
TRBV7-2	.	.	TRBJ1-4	CASSLVSVEKLFF	TGTGCCAGCAGCTTAGTGAGTGTGGAAAAACTGTTTTTT
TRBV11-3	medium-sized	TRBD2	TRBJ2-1	CASSQGLAGGNEQFF	TGTGCCAGCAGCCAGGGACTAGCGGGAGGGAATGAGCAGTTCTTC
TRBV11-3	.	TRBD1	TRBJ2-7	CASSIPTGAHEQYF	TGTGCCAGCAGCATACCTACAGGGGCACACGAGCAGTACTTC
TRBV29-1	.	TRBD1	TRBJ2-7	CSVTLSGQGTYEQYF	TGCAGCGTTACCCTCTCCGGACAGGGCACCTACGAGCAGTACTTC
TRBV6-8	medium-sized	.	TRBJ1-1	CASSPGWGGNTEAFF	TGTGCCAGCAGTCCCGGGTGGGGGGGGAACACTGAAGCTTTCTTT
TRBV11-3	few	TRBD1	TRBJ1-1	CASSRLRGQTEAFF	TGTGCCAGCAGCCGATTAAGGGGGCAAACTGAAGCTTTCTTT
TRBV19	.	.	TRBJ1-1	CASGGQGTEAFF	TGTGCCAGTGGGGGGCAGGGCACTGAAGCTTTCTTT
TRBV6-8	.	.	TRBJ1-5	CAISAEGNQPQHF	TGTGCCATCAGTGCGGAAGGGAATCAGCCCCAGCATTTT
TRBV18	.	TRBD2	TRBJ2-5	CASSPGTSGRETQYF	TGTGCCAGCTCACCTGGGACTAGCGGGAGGGAGACCCAGTACTTC
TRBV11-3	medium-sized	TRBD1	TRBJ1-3	CASSETGDTGNTIYF	TGTGCCAGCAGCGAGACAGGGGACACTGGAAACACCATATATTTT
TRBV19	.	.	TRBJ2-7	CASSRRSSYEQYF	TGTGCCAGTAGTAGGCGGTCCTCCTACGAGCAGTACTTC
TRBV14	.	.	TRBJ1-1	CASSQVRIEAFF	TGTGCCAGCAGCCAAGTGCGGATTGAAGCTTTCTTT
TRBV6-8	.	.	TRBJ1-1	CASSPQGTEAFF	TGTGCCAGCAGTCCACAGGGAACTGAAGCTTTCTTT
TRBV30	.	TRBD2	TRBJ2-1	CAWRSERGLGKQFF	TGTGCCTGGAGGTCTGAGCGGGGGCTGGGGAAGCAGTTCTTC
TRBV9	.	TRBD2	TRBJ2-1	CASTMRDYYNEQFF	TGTGCCTCTACTATGCGGGACTACTACAATGAGCAGTTCTTC
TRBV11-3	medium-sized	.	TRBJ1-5	CASSLVVQGGQPQHF	TGTGCCAGCAGCTTAGTTGTTCAGGGAGGCCAGCCCCAGCATTTT
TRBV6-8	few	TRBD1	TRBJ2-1	CASSYGGTGRPPNEQFF	TGTGCCAGCAGTTACGGTGGGACAGGGCGTCCTCCCAATGAGCAGTTCTTC
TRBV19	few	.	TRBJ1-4	CASSIWAGLNEKLFF	TGTGCCAGTAGTATCTGGGCAGGGTTAAATGAAAAACTGTTTTTT
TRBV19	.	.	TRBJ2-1	CASSIGGPPNEQFF	TGTGCCAGTAGTATAGGCGGGCCGCCCAATGAGCAGTTCTTC
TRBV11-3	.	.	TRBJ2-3	CASSRVGSVTDTQYF	TGTGCCAGCAGCCGAGTGGGATCGGTTACAGATACGCAGTATTTT
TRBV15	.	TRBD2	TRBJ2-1	CATSRAAGGRNEQFF	TGTGCCACCAGCAGAGCAGCGGGAGGAAGGAATGAGCAGTTCTTC
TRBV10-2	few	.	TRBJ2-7	CASSLRAHEQYF	TGCGCCAGCAGCCTCAGGGCCCACGAGCAGTACTTC
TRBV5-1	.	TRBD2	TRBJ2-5	CASSQGLAGETQYF	TGCGCCAGCAGCCAGGGACTAGCGGGAGAGACCCAGTACTTC
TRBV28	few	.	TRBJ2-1	CASSPNQGLAFNEQFF	TGTGCCAGCAGTCCAAACCAGGGGTTGGCATTCAATGAGCAGTTCTTC